This entry concerns a single TCR beta chain. Germline V lookup: CDR1 MNHNY, CDR2 SVGAGI (reference sequence). V shed 4 bases and J shed 4 bases, with 8 bases lying between them. This CDR3 is built from 13 residues. This entry is derived from a study of cytomegalovirus exposure and HLA in healthy donors. PCR primers comprised 60 Vbeta and 13 Jbeta primers. Libraries were prepared by immunoSEQ multiplex PCR; TCRdb keeps only in-frame clonotypes and omits some of them. This table holds about 170,000 clones. The chain couples TRBV6-6 to TRBJ2-1; D unclear. The sequence came from a woman between 18 and 29 years old in good health and CMV-seropositive. Sequencing was done on a sample of PBMCs. Written as DNA, the CDR3 is TGTGCCAGCAGTTTTGACATATACAATGAGCAGTTCTTC. Translating gives CASSFDIYNEQFF.